This T cell receptor (beta chain) is drawn from a study of early T cells in non-severe SARS-CoV-2 infection. Study-wide background: The authors sequenced bulk RNA from unsorted whole blood, leaving chains unpaired.

Study-level findings and limits: The matching step, a VDJdb search, favored anti-spike CD8 responses and missed private and CD4 specificities.

Germline CDR1 is SGHTS and CDR2 is YDEGEE. V gave up 1 base and J gave up 0 bases, with 7 bases separating them. The CDR3 has 15 amino acids. At least ten counts were recorded for this clonotype. The antigen remains undetermined. Researchers tagged individual cDNA molecules with unique molecular identifiers. TCRdb reanalysed the 5' RACE reads using MiXCR and keeps one entry per CDR3 protein. The repertoire holds just over 60,000 distinct CDR3 sequences, with roughly a tenth as singletons. The TCR comes from an adult who was a healthcare worker with PCR-confirmed SARS-CoV-2 infection or an uninfected control (not recorded which). The sequenced material came from whole blood. This chain links TRBV5-8 with TRBJ2-2, with unresolved D. The CDR3 DNA sequence: TGTGCCAGCAGCTTGCAAGGGACGAACACCGGGGAGCTGTTTTTT. Protein product: CASSLQGTNTGELFF. The entire variable domain, with the rest obtained from reference TRBV5-8 and TRBJ2-2, is as follows: EAGVTQSPTHLIKTRGQQATLRCSPISGHTSVYWYQQALGLGLQFLLWYDEGEERNRGNFPPRFSGRQFPNYSSELNVNALELEDSALYLCASSLQGTNTGELFFGEGSRLTVL.